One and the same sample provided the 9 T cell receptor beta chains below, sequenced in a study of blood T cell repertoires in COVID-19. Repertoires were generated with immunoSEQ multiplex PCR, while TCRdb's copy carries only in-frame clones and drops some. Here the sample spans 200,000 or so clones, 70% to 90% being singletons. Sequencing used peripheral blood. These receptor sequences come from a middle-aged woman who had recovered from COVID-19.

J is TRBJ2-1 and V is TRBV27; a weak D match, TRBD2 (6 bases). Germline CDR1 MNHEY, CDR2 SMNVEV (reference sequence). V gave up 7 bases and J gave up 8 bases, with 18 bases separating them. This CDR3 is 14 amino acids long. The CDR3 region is CASMGGGTGDEQFF. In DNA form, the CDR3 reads TGTGCCAGCATGGGTGGGGGGACGGGTGATGAGCAGTTCTTC.

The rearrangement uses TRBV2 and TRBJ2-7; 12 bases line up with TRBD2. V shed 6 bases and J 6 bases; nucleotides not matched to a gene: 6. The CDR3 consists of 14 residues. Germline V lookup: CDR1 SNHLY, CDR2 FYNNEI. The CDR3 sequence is CASRPGTSGSEQYF. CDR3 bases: TGTGCCAGCAGACCCGGGACTAGCGGGTCCGAGCAGTACTTC.

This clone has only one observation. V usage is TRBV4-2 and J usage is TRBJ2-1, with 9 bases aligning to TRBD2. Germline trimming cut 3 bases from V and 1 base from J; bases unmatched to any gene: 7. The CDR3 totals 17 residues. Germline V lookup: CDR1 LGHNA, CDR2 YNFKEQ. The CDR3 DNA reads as TGTGCCAGCAGCCAGGAGGGACTAGCCCGTTCCTACAATGAGCAGTTCTTC. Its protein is CASSQEGLARSYNEQFF.

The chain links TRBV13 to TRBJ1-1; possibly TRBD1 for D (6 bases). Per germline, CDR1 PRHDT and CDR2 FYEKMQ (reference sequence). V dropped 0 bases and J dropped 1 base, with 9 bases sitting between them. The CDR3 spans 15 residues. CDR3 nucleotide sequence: TGTGCCAGCAGCTTAGGCGACAGGCCGAACACTGAAGCTTTCTTT. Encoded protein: CASSLGDRPNTEAFF.

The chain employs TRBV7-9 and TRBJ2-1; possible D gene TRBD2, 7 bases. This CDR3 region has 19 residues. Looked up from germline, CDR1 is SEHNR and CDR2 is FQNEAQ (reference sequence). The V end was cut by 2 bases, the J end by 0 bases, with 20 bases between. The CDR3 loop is CASSLWPTGGPSSYNEQFF. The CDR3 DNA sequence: TGTGCCAGCAGCTTATGGCCCACCGGGGGGCCGAGCTCCTACAATGAGCAGTTCTTC.

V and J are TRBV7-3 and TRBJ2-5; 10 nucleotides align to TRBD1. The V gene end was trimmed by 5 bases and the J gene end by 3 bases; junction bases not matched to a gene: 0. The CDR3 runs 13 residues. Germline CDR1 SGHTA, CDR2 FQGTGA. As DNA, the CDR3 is TGTGCCAGCAGCGGGACAGGGGAAGAGACCCAGTACTTC. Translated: CASSGTGEETQYF.

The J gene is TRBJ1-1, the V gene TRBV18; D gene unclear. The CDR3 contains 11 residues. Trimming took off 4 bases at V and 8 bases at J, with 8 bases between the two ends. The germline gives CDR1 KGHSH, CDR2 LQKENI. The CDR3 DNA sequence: TGTGCCAGCTCACTAGTTACCGAAGCTTTCTTT. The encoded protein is CASSLVTEAFF.

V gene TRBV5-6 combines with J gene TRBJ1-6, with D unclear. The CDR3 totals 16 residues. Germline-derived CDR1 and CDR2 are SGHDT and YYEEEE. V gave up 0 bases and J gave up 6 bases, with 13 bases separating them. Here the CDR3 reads CASSLGATRPNSPLHF. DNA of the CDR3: TGTGCCAGCAGCTTGGGGGCGACCCGACCTAATTCACCCCTCCACTTT.

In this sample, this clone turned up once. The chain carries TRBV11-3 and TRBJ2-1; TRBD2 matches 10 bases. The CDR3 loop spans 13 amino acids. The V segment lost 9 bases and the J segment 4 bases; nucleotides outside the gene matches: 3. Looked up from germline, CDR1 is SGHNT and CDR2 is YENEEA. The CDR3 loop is CASGLADYNEQFF. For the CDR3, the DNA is TGTGCCAGTGGACTAGCGGATTACAATGAGCAGTTCTTC.